A selection of T cell receptor beta chains follows, all from one sample in a study of blood T cells in healthy people across ages. TCRdb re-called the 5' RACE reads with MiXCR, one entry per CDR3 protein. The sample holds roughly 1.7 million distinct CDR3 sequences, about 31% seen once. The sample consisted of blood. The receptors originated from a young woman in good health. Each CDR3 is given with its conserved first and last residue. D genes are given only for firm matches. Size is stated for part of the rows, as once, few or many counts, or as a class when the clone is expanded.

CARRILGAEEQYF | TGTGCCAGAAGAATTTTGGGGGCGGAAGAGCAGTACTTC | TRBJ2-7 | TRBV21-1 | . | .
CASSPQGRWTEAFF | TGTGCCAGCAGCCCCCAGGGAAGATGGACTGAAGCTTTCTTT | TRBJ1-1 | TRBV28 | . | .
CAVRDSPNGYGYTF | TGTGCCGTCCGGGACAGCCCAAACGGCTATGGCTACACCTTC | TRBJ1-2 | TRBV10-3 | TRBD1 | .
CASYATGHNEQFF | TGCGCCAGTTATGCAACAGGACACAATGAGCAGTTCTTC | TRBJ2-1 | TRBV5-1 | . | .
CASSWRLAGDNEQFF | TGTGCCAGCAGTTGGAGACTAGCGGGGGACAATGAGCAGTTCTTC | TRBJ2-1 | TRBV2 | TRBD2 | few
CSVESAGGVGNEQFF | TGCAGCGTTGAGAGCGCGGGAGGGGTTGGCAATGAGCAGTTCTTC | TRBJ2-1 | TRBV29-1 | TRBD2 | many
CASSPDIVNTEAFF | TGTGCCAGCTCACCGGACATCGTGAACACTGAGGCTTTCTTT | TRBJ1-1 | TRBV18 | . | .
CASSASGGAVNEQFF | TGTGCCAGCAGCGCTAGCGGGGGGGCCGTAAATGAGCAGTTCTTC | TRBJ2-1 | TRBV11-2 | TRBD2 | .
CVSSPRGGETQYF | TGTGTCAGCAGCCCCAGGGGAGGAGAGACCCAGTACTTC | TRBJ2-5 | TRBV7-9 | . | .
CASSLGLGRGTTDTQYF | TGTGCCAGCAGCTTAGGTCTTGGGCGGGGTACGACAGATACGCAGTATTTT | TRBJ2-3 | TRBV7-8 | . | few
CASSGDVAGNYGYTF | TGCGCCAGCAGCGGGGACGTTGCGGGTAACTATGGCTACACCTTC | TRBJ1-2 | TRBV5-1 | . | .
CASSQGPGSEGIEQYF | TGCGCCAGCAGCCAAGGACCGGGATCAGAGGGAATCGAGCAGTACTTC | TRBJ2-7 | TRBV4-1 | . | many
CASSQDGTIQYF | TGCGCCAGCAGCCAAGACGGGACGATACAGTACTTC | TRBJ2-4 | TRBV4-1 | . | many
CSPKGRGSTDTQYF | TGCAGTCCAAAAGGGAGGGGGAGCACAGATACGCAGTATTTT | TRBJ2-3 | TRBV20-1 | . | few
CSAADRILAQETQYF | TGCAGTGCTGCCGACAGGATTTTGGCCCAAGAGACCCAGTACTTC | TRBJ2-5 | TRBV20-1 | . | .
CASSLGQGRGHTF | TGTGCCAGCAGCCTTGGACAGGGCCGTGGCCACACCTTC | TRBJ1-2 | TRBV6-6 | TRBD1 | .
CAWSRAARETQYF | TGTGCCTGGAGTAGGGCAGCTCGAGAGACCCAGTACTTC | TRBJ2-5 | TRBV30 | . | .
CASSSLDSDQPQHF | TGTGCCAGCAGTTCCCTGGACAGTGATCAGCCCCAGCATTTT | TRBJ1-5 | TRBV27 | . | .
CASSLTREKLFF | TGTGCCAGCAGTTTGACAAGGGAAAAACTGTTTTTT | TRBJ1-4 | TRBV28 | . | few
CAWSVGVLHSNQPQHF | TGTGCCTGGAGTGTGGGCGTGCTTCATAGCAATCAGCCCCAGCATTTT | TRBJ1-5 | TRBV30 | . | .
CSASMGLGGYTF | TGCAGTGCTAGTATGGGGCTTGGTGGCTACACCTTC | TRBJ1-2 | TRBV20-1 | . | .
CASSLRWDGYSFF | TGTGCCAGCAGCTTAAGGTGGGATGGGTATTCGTTCTTC | TRBJ2-1 | TRBV7-8 | . | .
CASSLETREDEQYF | TGCGCCAGCAGCTTGGAAACGAGGGAGGACGAGCAGTACTTC | TRBJ2-7 | TRBV5-1 | . | .
CSANLASDEQYF | TGCAGTGCTAATCTAGCGTCCGACGAGCAGTACTTC | TRBJ2-7 | TRBV20-1 | . | .
CASSEVGGGYGYTF | TGTGCCAGCAGTGAAGTCGGGGGAGGGTATGGCTACACCTTC | TRBJ1-2 | TRBV6-1 | . | .
CASRPGQVNTEAFF | TGTGCCAGCAGACCCGGACAGGTTAACACTGAAGCTTTCTTT | TRBJ1-1 | TRBV5-4 | TRBD1 | .
CATSIRVSPGDEQFF | TGTGCCACCAGCATTAGAGTGTCTCCCGGTGATGAGCAGTTCTTC | TRBJ2-1 | TRBV15 | . | .
CASSSGDSNEELFF | TGCGCCAGCAGCTCCGGGGACAGTAATGAAGAACTGTTTTTT | TRBJ1-4 | TRBV5-1 | TRBD1 | .
CASSAGVGRGKSEAFF | TGTGCCAGCAGCGCCGGGGTGGGTAGGGGCAAATCTGAAGCTTTCTTT | TRBJ1-1 | TRBV9 | . | .
CAIMTGLNQPQHF | TGTGCCATCATGACAGGGCTCAATCAGCCCCAGCATTTT | TRBJ1-5 | TRBV6-1 | TRBD1 | .
CASSPVRNIQYF | TGTGCCAGCAGCCCGGTGAGGAACATTCAGTACTTC | TRBJ2-4 | TRBV13 | . | .
CASSYTAYQETQYF | TGTGCCAGCAGTTATACGGCCTACCAAGAGACCCAGTACTTC | TRBJ2-5 | TRBV6-2/TRBV6-3 | . | few
CSVAPTGAGVNEQFF | TGCAGCGTCGCACCTACAGGGGCGGGTGTCAATGAGCAGTTCTTC | TRBJ2-1 | TRBV29-1 | TRBD1 | .
CASSHQKGQAVYGYTF | TGTGCCAGCAGCCACCAAAAAGGACAGGCCGTCTATGGCTACACCTTC | TRBJ1-2 | TRBV7-6 | TRBD1 | few
CSARAGPIYEQYF | TGCAGTGCTAGAGCAGGGCCGATATACGAGCAGTACTTC | TRBJ2-7 | TRBV20-1 | . | once
CAWSTGRTDEQFF | TGTGCCTGGAGTACAGGGAGGACTGATGAGCAGTTCTTC | TRBJ2-1 | TRBV30 | . | .
CSARPPPRLADSVETQYF | TGCAGTGCTAGACCTCCCCCGCGACTAGCGGATTCGGTGGAGACCCAGTACTTC | TRBJ2-5 | TRBV20-1 | TRBD2 | few
CATSRDRANSYEQYF | TGTGCCACCAGCAGAGATAGGGCCAATTCCTACGAGCAGTACTTC | TRBJ2-7 | TRBV15 | . | few
CASSPGPFTDTQYF | TGTGCCAGCAGCCCGGGACCTTTCACAGATACGCAGTATTTT | TRBJ2-3 | TRBV5-6 | . | .
CASSHLRAGQSSYEQYF | TGTGCCAGCAGCCACCTACGGGCGGGGCAGAGCTCCTACGAGCAGTACTTC | TRBJ2-7 | TRBV4-2 | . | many
CASRQGFYEQYF | TGTGCCAGCAGACAGGGTTTCTACGAGCAGTACTTC | TRBJ2-7 | TRBV28 | . | .
CASTPRVTNTGELFF | TGTGCCAGCACCCCTCGGGTAACGAACACCGGGGAGCTGTTTTTT | TRBJ2-2 | TRBV9 | . | .
CASSQGDGNTGELFF | TGCGCCAGCAGCCAGGGTGACGGGAACACCGGGGAGCTGTTTTTT | TRBJ2-2 | TRBV4-1 | . | few
CASLGNYYGYTF | TGTGCCAGCCTCGGGAACTACTATGGCTACACCTTC | TRBJ1-2 | TRBV12-3/TRBV12-4 | . | .
CASSQDPARCTQYF | TGTGCCAGCAGCCAAGATCCCGCGAGGTGTACGCAGTATTTT | TRBJ2-3 | TRBV3-1 | . | .
CASSGGGPNQPQHF | TGTGCCAGCAGTGGGGGAGGACCTAATCAGCCCCAGCATTTT | TRBJ1-5 | TRBV12-3/TRBV12-4 | . | many
CSARQGGNQPQHF | TGCAGTGCTAGACAGGGGGGCAATCAGCCCCAGCATTTT | TRBJ1-5 | TRBV20-1 | TRBD1 | .
CASSNPSGGLSSYEQYF | TGTGCCAGCAGCAACCCTAGCGGGGGCCTTAGCTCCTACGAGCAGTACTTC | TRBJ2-7 | TRBV7-6 | TRBD2 | .
CSAREGGVPSYEQYF | TGCAGTGCTAGAGAGGGCGGGGTCCCATCCTACGAGCAGTACTTC | TRBJ2-7 | TRBV20-1 | . | .
CASSLAVGGTYEQYF | TGTGCCAGCAGTCTGGCGGTTGGGGGGACCTACGAGCAGTACTTC | TRBJ2-7 | TRBV27 | . | few
CSAPGGDTQYF | TGCAGTGCTCCAGGGGGAGATACGCAGTATTTT | TRBJ2-3 | TRBV20-1 | TRBD1 | many
CASSFQGHTEAFF | TGCGCCAGCAGCTTCCAGGGGCACACTGAAGCTTTCTTT | TRBJ1-1 | TRBV5-1 | . | few
CASSSARTGTGFTEQYF | TGCGCCAGCAGCTCGGCTCGGACCGGGACAGGGTTTACGGAGCAGTACTTC | TRBJ2-5 | TRBV5-1 | TRBD1 | .
CASSLRGGGYNERFF | TGTGCCAGCAGTTTACGCGGAGGAGGGTACAATGAGCGGTTCTTC | TRBJ2-1 | TRBV28 | . | few
CASSQDRTGVWNEQFF | TGCGCCAGCAGCCAAGACAGGACAGGGGTCTGGAATGAGCAGTTCTTC | TRBJ2-1 | TRBV4-1 | TRBD1 | few
CASSSSQARADYTF | TGTGCCAGCAGTTCCTCTCAGGCCAGAGCGGACTACACCTTC | TRBJ1-2 | TRBV6-5 | . | .
CAISGVMADTQYF | TGTGCCATCAGTGGCGTAATGGCAGATACGCAGTATTTT | TRBJ2-3 | TRBV10-3 | . | many
CSARDPAPLETQYF | TGCAGTGCTAGAGATCCGGCCCCGCTGGAGACCCAGTACTTC | TRBJ2-5 | TRBV20-1 | . | few
CASSIWSGDFGYTF | TGTGCCAGCAGCATCTGGTCAGGGGATTTTGGCTACACCTTC | TRBJ1-2 | TRBV7-9 | . | few
CAWSEDLGYTF | TGTGCCTGGAGTGAGGATCTTGGCTACACCTTC | TRBJ1-2 | TRBV30 | . | few